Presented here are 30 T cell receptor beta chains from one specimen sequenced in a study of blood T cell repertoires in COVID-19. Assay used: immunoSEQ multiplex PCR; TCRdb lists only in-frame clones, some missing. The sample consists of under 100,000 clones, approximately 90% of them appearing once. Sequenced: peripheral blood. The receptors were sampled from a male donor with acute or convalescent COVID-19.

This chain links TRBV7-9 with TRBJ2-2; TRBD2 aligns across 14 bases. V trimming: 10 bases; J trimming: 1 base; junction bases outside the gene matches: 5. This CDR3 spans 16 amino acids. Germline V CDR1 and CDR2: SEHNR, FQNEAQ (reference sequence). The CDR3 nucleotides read TGTGCCACTGGGACTAGCGGGGGCAGGAACACCGGGGAGCTGTTTTTT. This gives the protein CATGTSGGRNTGELFF.

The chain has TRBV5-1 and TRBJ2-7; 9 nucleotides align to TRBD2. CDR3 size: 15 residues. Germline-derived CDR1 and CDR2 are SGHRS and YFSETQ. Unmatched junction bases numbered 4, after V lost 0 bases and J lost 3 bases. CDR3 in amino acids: CASSLVGSGGYEQYF. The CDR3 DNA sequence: TGCGCCAGCAGCTTGGTGGGTAGCGGGGGCTACGAGCAGTACTTC.

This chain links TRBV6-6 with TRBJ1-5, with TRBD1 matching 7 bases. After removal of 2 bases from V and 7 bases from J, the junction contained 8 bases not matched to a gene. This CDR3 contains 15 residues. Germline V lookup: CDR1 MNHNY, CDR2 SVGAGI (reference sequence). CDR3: CASSYRQGPEQPQHF. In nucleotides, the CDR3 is TGTGCCAGCAGTTACCGACAGGGTCCGGAGCAGCCCCAGCATTTT.

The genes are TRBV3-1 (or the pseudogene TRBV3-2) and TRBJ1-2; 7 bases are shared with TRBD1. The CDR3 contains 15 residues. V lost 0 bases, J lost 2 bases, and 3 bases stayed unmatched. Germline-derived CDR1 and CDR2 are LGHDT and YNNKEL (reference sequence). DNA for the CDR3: TGTGCCAGCAGCCAAGAAGGGGACAGAAACTATGGCTACACCTTC. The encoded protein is CASSQEGDRNYGYTF.

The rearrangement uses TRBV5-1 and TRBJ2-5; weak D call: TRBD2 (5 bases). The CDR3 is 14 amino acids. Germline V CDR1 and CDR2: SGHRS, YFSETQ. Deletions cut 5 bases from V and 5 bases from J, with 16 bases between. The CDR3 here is CASRLQPTGETQYF. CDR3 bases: TGCGCCAGCAGACTACAACCCACGGGGGAGACCCAGTACTTC. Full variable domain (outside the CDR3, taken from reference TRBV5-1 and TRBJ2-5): KAGVTQTPRYLIKTRGQQVTLSCSPISGHRSVSWYQQTPGQGLQFLFEYFSETQRNKGNFPGRFSGRQFSNSRSEMNVSTLELGDSALYLCASRLQPTGETQYFGPGTRLLVL.

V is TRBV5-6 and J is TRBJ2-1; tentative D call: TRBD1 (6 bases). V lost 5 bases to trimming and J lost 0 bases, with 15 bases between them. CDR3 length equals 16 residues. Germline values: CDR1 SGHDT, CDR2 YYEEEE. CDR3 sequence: CASSSRDTNSYNEQFF. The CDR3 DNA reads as TGTGCCAGCAGTTCCCGGGACACTAACTCCTACAATGAGCAGTTCTTC.

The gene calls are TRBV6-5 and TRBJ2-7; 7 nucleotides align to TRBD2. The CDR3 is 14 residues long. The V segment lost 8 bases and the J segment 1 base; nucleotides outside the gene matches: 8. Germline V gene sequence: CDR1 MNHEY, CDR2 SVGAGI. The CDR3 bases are TGTGCCAGCGAGCAGGGAGGGCTATCCTACGAGCAGTACTTC. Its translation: CASEQGGLSYEQYF.

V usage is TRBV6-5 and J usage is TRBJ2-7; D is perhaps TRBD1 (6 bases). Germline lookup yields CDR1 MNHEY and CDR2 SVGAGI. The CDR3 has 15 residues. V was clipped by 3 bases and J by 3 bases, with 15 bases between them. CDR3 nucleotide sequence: TGTGCCAGCAGTTATGGAGGACAGAACCTCTACGAGCAGTACTTC. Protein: CASSYGGQNLYEQYF.

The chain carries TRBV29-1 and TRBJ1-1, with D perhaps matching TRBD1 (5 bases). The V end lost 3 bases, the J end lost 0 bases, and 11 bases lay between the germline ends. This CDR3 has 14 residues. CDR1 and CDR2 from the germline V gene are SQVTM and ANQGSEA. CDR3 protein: CSVDKGLMNTEAFF. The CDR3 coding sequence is TGCAGCGTTGACAAGGGGTTAATGAACACTGAAGCTTTCTTT.

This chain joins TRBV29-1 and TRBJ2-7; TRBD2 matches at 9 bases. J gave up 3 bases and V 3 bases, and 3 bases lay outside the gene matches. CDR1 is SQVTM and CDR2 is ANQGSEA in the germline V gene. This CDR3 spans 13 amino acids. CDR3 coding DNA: TGCAGCGTTGAGATAGCGGGGGACTACGAGCAGTACTTC. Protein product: CSVEIAGDYEQYF.

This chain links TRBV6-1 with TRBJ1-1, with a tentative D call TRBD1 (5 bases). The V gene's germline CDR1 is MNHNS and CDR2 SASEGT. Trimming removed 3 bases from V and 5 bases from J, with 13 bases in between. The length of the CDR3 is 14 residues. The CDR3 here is CASSEGQVGTEAFF. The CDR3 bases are TGTGCCAGCAGTGAGGGGCAGGTAGGGACTGAAGCTTTCTTT.

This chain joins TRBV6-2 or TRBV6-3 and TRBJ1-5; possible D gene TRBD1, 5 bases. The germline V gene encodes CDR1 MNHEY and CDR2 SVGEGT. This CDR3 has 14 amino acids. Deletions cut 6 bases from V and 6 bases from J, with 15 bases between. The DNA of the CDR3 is TGTGCCAGCAGCCCCGGGGGGGTGTCTCAGCCCCAGCATTTT. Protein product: CASSPGGVSQPQHF.

The CDR3 DNA sequence: TGTGCCAGCAGCCCCGGGACAGGGGACGAGCAGTACTTC. Translating it yields CASSPGTGDEQYF. This sequence joins TRBV28 and TRBJ2-7, with TRBD1 identical over 10 bases. The V gene's germline CDR1 is MDHEN and CDR2 SYDVKM. The trim removed 6 bases at V and 5 bases at J, leaving 4 bases unmatched. The CDR3 has 13 residues.

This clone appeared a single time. The CDR3 DNA reads TGTGCCAGCAGCGGGGGGCCGTACGAGCAGTACTTC. It specifies CASSGGPYEQYF. V is TRBV6-5 and J is TRBJ2-7, with a tentative D call TRBD2 (7 bases). Germline values: CDR1 MNHEY, CDR2 SVGAGI. CDR3 size: 12 residues. Trimming pared 6 bases from V and 4 bases from J, leaving 10 bases between.

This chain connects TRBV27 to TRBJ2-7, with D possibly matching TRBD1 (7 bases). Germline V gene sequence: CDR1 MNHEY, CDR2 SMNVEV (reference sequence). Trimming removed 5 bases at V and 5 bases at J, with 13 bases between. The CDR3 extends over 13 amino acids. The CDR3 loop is CASSPRDSDEQYF. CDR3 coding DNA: TGTGCCAGCAGTCCGCGGGACAGTGACGAGCAGTACTTC.

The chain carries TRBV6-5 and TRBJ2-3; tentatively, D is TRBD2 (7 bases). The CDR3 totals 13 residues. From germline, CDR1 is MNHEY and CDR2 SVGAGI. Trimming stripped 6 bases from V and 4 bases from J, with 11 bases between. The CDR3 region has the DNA TGTGCCAGCAGGGGGGGGCCCCCAGATACGCAGTATTTT. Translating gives CASRGGPPDTQYF.

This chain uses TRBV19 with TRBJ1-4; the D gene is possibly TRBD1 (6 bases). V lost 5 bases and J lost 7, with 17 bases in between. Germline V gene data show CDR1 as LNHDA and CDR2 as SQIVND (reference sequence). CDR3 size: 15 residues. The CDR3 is CASSERGPGGEKLFF. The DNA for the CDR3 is TGTGCCAGTAGTGAGCGGGGGCCGGGAGGTGAAAAACTGTTTTTT. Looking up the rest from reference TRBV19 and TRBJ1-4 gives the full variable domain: DGGITQSPKYLFRKEGQNVTLSCEQNLNHDAMYWYRQDPGQGLRLIYYSQIVNDFQKGDIAEGYSVSREKKESFPLTVTSAQKNPTAFYLCASSERGPGGEKLFFGSGTQLSVL.

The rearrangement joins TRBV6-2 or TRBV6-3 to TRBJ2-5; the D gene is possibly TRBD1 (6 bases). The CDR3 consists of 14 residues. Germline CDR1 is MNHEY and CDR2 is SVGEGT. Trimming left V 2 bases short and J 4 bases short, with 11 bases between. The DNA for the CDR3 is TGTGCCAGCAGTTACGGGAGCAGGGGAGAGACCCAGTACTTC. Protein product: CASSYGSRGETQYF.

The CDR3 reads CASSPQGEGVGYTF. In DNA, the CDR3 is TGTGCCAGCAGCCCCCAGGGCGAGGGGGTCGGCTACACCTTC. V usage is TRBV7-2 and J usage is TRBJ1-2, with a possible D match to TRBD1 (6 bases). The CDR3 covers 14 residues. CDR1 is SGHTA and CDR2 is FQGNSA in the germline V gene. V was shortened by 5 bases and J by 8 bases, with 18 bases between the two germline ends.

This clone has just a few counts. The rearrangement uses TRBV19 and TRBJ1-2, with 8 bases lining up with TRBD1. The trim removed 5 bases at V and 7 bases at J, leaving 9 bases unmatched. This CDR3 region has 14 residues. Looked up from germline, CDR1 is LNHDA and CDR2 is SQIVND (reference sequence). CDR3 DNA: TGTGCCAGTAGTCCCTTGGGACAGGAGAGTGGCTACACCTTC. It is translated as CASSPLGQESGYTF.

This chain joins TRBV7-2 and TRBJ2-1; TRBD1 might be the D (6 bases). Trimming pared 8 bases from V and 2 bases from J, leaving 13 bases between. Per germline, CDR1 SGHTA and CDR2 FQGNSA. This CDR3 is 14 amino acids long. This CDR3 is CASSGGFAYNEQFF. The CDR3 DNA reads TGTGCCAGCTCTGGGGGCTTTGCCTACAATGAGCAGTTCTTC.

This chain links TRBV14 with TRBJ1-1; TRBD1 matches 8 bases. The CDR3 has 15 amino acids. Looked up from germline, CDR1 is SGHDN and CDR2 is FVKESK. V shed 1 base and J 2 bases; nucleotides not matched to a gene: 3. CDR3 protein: CASSQATGGNTEAFF. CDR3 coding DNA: TGTGCCAGCAGCCAAGCTACAGGGGGAAACACTGAAGCTTTCTTT.

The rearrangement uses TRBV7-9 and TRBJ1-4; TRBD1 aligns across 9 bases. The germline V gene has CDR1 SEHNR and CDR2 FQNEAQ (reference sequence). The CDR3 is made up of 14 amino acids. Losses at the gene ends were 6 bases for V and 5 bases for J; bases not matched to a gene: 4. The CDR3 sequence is CASSQTGGNEKLFF. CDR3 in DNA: TGTGCCAGCAGTCAAACAGGGGGCAATGAAAAACTGTTTTTT.

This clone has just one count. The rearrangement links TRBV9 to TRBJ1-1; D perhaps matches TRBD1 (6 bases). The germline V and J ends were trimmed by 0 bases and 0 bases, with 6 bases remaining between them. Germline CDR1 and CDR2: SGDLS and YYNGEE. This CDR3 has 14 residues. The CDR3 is CASSVGDMNTEAFF. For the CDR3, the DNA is TGTGCCAGCAGCGTAGGGGACATGAACACTGAAGCTTTCTTT.

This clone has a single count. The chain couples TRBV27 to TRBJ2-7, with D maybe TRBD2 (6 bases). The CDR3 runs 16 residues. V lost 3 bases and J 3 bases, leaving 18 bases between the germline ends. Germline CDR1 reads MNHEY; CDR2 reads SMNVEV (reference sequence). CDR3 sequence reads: CASSFREPGTDYEQYF. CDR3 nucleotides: TGTGCCAGCAGTTTCCGTGAACCCGGGACTGACTACGAGCAGTACTTC.

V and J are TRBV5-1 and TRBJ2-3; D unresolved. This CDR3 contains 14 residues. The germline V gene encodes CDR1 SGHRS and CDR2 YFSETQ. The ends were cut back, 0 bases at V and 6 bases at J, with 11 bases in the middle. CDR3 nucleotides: TGCGCCAGCAGCTTGGACCTGGGCCCGGATACGCAGTATTTT. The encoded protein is CASSLDLGPDTQYF.

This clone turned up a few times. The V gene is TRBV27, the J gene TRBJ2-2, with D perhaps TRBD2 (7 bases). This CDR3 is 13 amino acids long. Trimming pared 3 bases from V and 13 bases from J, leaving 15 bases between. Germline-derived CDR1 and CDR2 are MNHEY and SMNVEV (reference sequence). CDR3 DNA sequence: TGTGCCAGCAGTTTGGTCGGGGGGCCAAGGCTGTTTTTT. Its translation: CASSLVGGPRLFF.

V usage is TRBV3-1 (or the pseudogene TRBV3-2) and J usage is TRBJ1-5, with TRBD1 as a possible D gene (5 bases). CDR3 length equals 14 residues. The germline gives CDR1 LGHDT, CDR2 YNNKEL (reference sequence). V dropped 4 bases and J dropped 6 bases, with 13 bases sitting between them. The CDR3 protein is CASSPGTAPQPQHF. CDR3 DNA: TGTGCCAGCAGCCCCGGGACTGCTCCTCAGCCCCAGCATTTT.

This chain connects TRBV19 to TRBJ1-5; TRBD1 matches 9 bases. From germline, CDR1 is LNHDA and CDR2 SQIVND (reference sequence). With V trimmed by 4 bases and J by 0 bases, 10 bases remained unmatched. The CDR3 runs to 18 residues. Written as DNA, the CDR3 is TGTGCCAGTAGTACCACAGGGGGCGGATTGTATAGCAATCAGCCCCAGCATTTT. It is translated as CASSTTGGGLYSNQPQHF.

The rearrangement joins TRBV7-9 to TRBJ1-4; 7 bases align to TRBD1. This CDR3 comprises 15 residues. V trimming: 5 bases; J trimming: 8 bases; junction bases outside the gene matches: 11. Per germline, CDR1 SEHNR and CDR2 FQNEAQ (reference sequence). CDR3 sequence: CASSGDRVSNEKLFF. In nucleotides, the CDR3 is TGTGCCAGCAGCGGAGACAGGGTTTCAAACGAAAAACTGTTTTTT.